What follows are 24 T cell receptor beta chains derived from one specimen sequenced in a study of PD-L1 blockade in urothelial cancer. The protocol was immunoSEQ multiplex PCR, while the TCRdb copy is restricted to in-frame clones and leaves out a portion. The sample lists under 70,000 clones, 85% to 90% occurring once. The time point here: peripheral blood 6 weeks after treatment start. Source: PBMCs, taken around atezolizumab (anti-PD-L1) treatment. The source is a man in his 60s with urothelial cancer.

The chain has TRBV7-6 and TRBJ1-2; D may be TRBD1 (5 bases). Germline V CDR1 and CDR2: SGHVS, FNYEAQ. This CDR3 contains 16 residues. Trimming took 5 bases from V and 4 from J, leaving 20 bases between them. CDR3 in DNA: TGTGCCAGCAGCCCCGGGGCGGGACGAGCCGTCTATGGCTACACCTTC. Translation: CASSPGAGRAVYGYTF.

CDR3 DNA sequence: TGTGCCAGCTCACCACCAGTTGCGCAATTATTCACAGATACGCAGTATTTT. Protein: CASSPPVAQLFTDTQYF. This chain uses TRBV18 with TRBJ2-3; D gene uncertain. The V and J ends lost 0 bases and 2 bases respectively, with 15 bases between them. The CDR3 has 17 residues. The V gene's germline CDR1 is KGHSH and CDR2 LQKENI.

The rearrangement joins TRBV19 to TRBJ2-3, with TRBD1 matching over 9 bases. CDR1 LNHDA and CDR2 SQIVND come from the germline V gene (reference sequence). Unmatched junction bases numbered 10, after V lost 4 bases and J lost 5 bases. This CDR3 is 16 amino acids long. CDR3 nucleotide sequence: TGTGCCAGTAGTAACCACAACAGGGGGCGCGGAGATACGCAGTATTTT. Translated: CASSNHNRGRGDTQYF.

The chain recombines TRBV5-1 with TRBJ1-2; 9 nucleotides line up with TRBD1. The CDR3 length is 18 residues. The germline V gene encodes CDR1 SGHRS and CDR2 YFSETQ. V lost 7 bases to trimming and J lost 3 bases; unmatched junction nucleotides: 19. CDR3 bases: TGCGCCAGCGGCCGGAGAGCGCCCGGGACAGGGATGGACTATGGCTACACCTTC. Residues: CASGRRAPGTGMDYGYTF.

V gene TRBV11-3 combines with J gene TRBJ2-1, with D possibly matching TRBD2 (6 bases). Germline V gene data show CDR1 as SGHNT and CDR2 as YENEEA. This CDR3 has 17 amino acids. V was trimmed by 5 bases and J by 4 bases, leaving 21 bases between them. CDR3 sequence: CASSPRAGSGNYNEQFF. The DNA for the CDR3 is TGTGCCAGCAGCCCGCGGGCGGGGAGTGGAAATTACAATGAGCAGTTCTTC.

The chain carries TRBV5-5 and TRBJ2-1; D may be TRBD2 (5 bases). The germline gives CDR1 SGHKS, CDR2 YYEKEE (reference sequence). The CDR3 has 16 residues. Trimming stripped 3 bases from V and 6 bases from J, with 19 bases between. The CDR3 bases are TGTGCCAGCAGCTGGACTGTGAGGGCTCGGGGCAATGAGCAGTTCTTC. Encoded protein: CASSWTVRARGNEQFF.

J is TRBJ1-5 and V is TRBV6-5, with a weak D call TRBD1 (5 bases). Trimming took off 9 bases at V and 4 bases at J, with 16 bases between the two ends. Germline V gives CDR1 MNHEY, CDR2 SVGAGI. CDR3 length: 14 amino acids. CDR3 residues: CARVRLGVNQPQHF. CDR3 nucleotide sequence: TGTGCCAGAGTACGGTTAGGGGTTAATCAGCCCCAGCATTTT.

The chain employs TRBV5-1 and TRBJ2-2, with TRBD1 identical over 8 bases. Trimming at V came to 4 bases and at J to 2 bases, leaving 4 bases not matched to a gene. This CDR3 comprises 15 residues. Germline lookup yields CDR1 SGHRS and CDR2 YFSETQ. DNA for the CDR3: TGCGCCAGCAGCGAGACAGGGGACAACACCGGGGAGCTGTTTTTT. Translation gives CASSETGDNTGELFF.

The table lists this clone with a count of one. Here the CDR3 DNA reads TGTGCCAGCAGCCAGGGCTCCTACAATGAGCAGTTCTTC. Translation: CASSQGSYNEQFF. The rearrangement joins TRBV2 to TRBJ2-1; D possibly corresponds to TRBD1 (5 bases). V was trimmed by 6 bases and J by 0 bases, leaving 6 bases between them. The CDR3 contains 13 residues. The germline CDR1 and CDR2 sequences are SNHLY and FYNNEI. Full variable domain (remainder filled in from reference TRBV2 and TRBJ2-1): EPEVTQTPSHQVTQMGQEVILRCVPISNHLYFYWYRQILGQKVEFLVSFYNNEISEKSEIFDDQFSVERPDGSNFTLKIRSTKLEDSAMYFCASSQGSYNEQFFGPGTRLTVL.

The chain employs TRBV15 and TRBJ1-2, with D uncertain. The CDR3 is made up of 14 amino acids. CDR1 and CDR2 (germline): LNHNV, YYDKDF (reference sequence). Trimming removed 0 bases from V and 4 bases from J, with 9 bases in between. CDR3 sequence (DNA): TGTGCCACCAGCAGAGATGGGAGGTCCTATGGCTACACCTTC. Residues: CATSRDGRSYGYTF.

With regard to this clone: Relative to the germline gene, one junction end is altered; a read error may explain this. The chain carries TRBV30 and TRBJ2-7; 8 bases line up with TRBD1. Germline loops: CDR1 GTSNPN, CDR2 SVGIG (reference sequence). This CDR3 contains 12 residues. The CDR3 DNA reads TGTGCCTGGAGTCCCACAGGGGGTCCTTTGGACTTC. Translated, it gives CAWSPTGGPLDF.

The V gene is TRBV6-1, the J gene TRBJ2-7, with D perhaps matching TRBD2 (5 bases). CDR1 is MNHNS, CDR2 SASEGT, per germline. The CDR3 totals 13 residues. Trimming took 4 bases from V and 4 from J, leaving 11 bases between them. The CDR3 is CASSAGWTYEQYF. The CDR3 DNA follows: TGTGCCAGCAGTGCCGGATGGACTTACGAGCAGTACTTC.

This chain links TRBV6-1 with TRBJ1-5; no reliable D call. The CDR3 runs to 12 residues. In germline, CDR1 is MNHNS, CDR2 SASEGT. V was trimmed by 5 bases and J by 6 bases, leaving 8 bases between them. The CDR3 nucleotides read TGTGCCAGCAGTACCGGGATTCAGCCCCAGCATTTT. This translates into CASSTGIQPQHF.

The CDR3 bases are TGTGCCAGCAGCAACCCGCTGGGTGGAGGCTACGAGCAGTACTTC. It translates to CASSNPLGGGYEQYF. The rearrangement uses TRBV7-9 and TRBJ2-7; D perhaps matches TRBD2 (5 bases). The V and J ends lost 5 bases and 3 bases respectively, with 17 bases between them. The germline V gene has CDR1 SEHNR and CDR2 FQNEAQ (reference sequence). The CDR3 contains 15 residues. Based on the CDR3 plus reference TRBV7-9 and TRBJ2-7, the full variable domain is DTGVSQNPRHKITKRGQNVTFRCDPISEHNRLYWYRQTLGQGPEFLTYFQNEAQLEKSRLLSDRFSAERPKGSFSTLEIQRTEQGDSAMYLCASSNPLGGGYEQYFGPGTRLTVT.

The chain is built from TRBV19 and TRBJ2-2; 7 bases match TRBD1. Germline-derived CDR1 and CDR2 are LNHDA and SQIVND (reference sequence). Germline trimming cut 5 bases from V and 6 bases from J; bases unmatched to any gene: 6. The CDR3 loop spans 14 amino acids. The CDR3 reads CASSSGQLPGELFF. Here the CDR3 DNA reads TGTGCCAGTAGTTCGGGACAGCTCCCCGGGGAGCTGTTTTTT.

The CDR3 is CASRPRTGNTEAFF. CDR3 nucleotides: TGTGCCAGCAGACCCCGGACAGGGAACACTGAAGCTTTCTTT. This chain joins TRBV5-4 and TRBJ1-1; 7 bases fit TRBD1. The CDR3 contains 14 residues. Looked up from germline, CDR1 is SGHNT and CDR2 is YYREEE (reference sequence). After removal of 5 bases from V and 1 base from J, the junction contained 5 bases not matched to a gene.

The rearrangement uses TRBV5-1 and TRBJ2-5, with D possibly being TRBD1 (5 bases). From germline, CDR1 is SGHRS and CDR2 YFSETQ. V gave up 2 bases and J gave up 4 bases, with 9 bases separating them. The CDR3 totals 13 residues. The CDR3 loop reads CASSFSGPETQYF. CDR3 nucleotides: TGCGCCAGCAGCTTTTCAGGGCCAGAGACCCAGTACTTC.

This clone was seen a few times. The chain combines TRBV19 with TRBJ1-2, with no clear D. The V end was cut by 0 bases, the J end by 4 bases, with 9 bases between. The CDR3 is made up of 14 amino acids. Germline V CDR1 and CDR2: LNHDA, SQIVND (reference sequence). DNA for the CDR3: TGTGCCAGTAGTATAGAGGCACCGCCCTATGGCTACACCTTC. It is translated as CASSIEAPPYGYTF.

This chain links TRBV30 with TRBJ1-1; TRBD1 is a possible D gene (5 bases). V gave up 0 bases and J gave up 10 bases, with 15 bases separating them. The CDR3 totals 13 residues. CDR1 is GTSNPN, CDR2 SVGIG, per germline (reference sequence). This chain's CDR3 is CAWSVGAGHSAFF. The CDR3 DNA sequence: TGTGCCTGGAGTGTAGGGGCAGGCCACTCAGCTTTCTTT.

The chain has TRBV4-3 and TRBJ2-2, with D hard to call. Trimming removed 11 bases from V and 0 bases from J, with 13 bases in between. The CDR3 is 14 residues long. The germline gives CDR1 LGHNA, CDR2 YSLEER. The CDR3 is CAAVRFPNTGELFF. In DNA, the CDR3 is TGCGCCGCCGTTCGGTTCCCGAACACCGGGGAGCTGTTTTTT.

The V call is TRBV11-2, the J call TRBJ2-5, with 12 bases lining up with TRBD1. Trimming took 0 bases from V and 4 from J; bases not matched to a gene: 3. CDR3 length equals 16 residues. Germline values: CDR1 SGHAT, CDR2 FQNNGV. CDR3 loop: CASSLEGQGASETQYF. In nucleotides, the CDR3 is TGTGCCAGCAGCTTAGAGGGACAGGGGGCTTCAGAGACCCAGTACTTC.

The chain couples TRBV5-1 to TRBJ2-7, with D unresolved. CDR1 is SGHRS and CDR2 is YFSETQ in the germline V gene. The length of the CDR3 is 15 residues. V shed 0 bases and J shed 6 bases, with 16 bases lying between them. The CDR3 region has the DNA TGCGCCAGCAGCTTGGTGAGAGGCATGCTGGGCGAGCAGTACTTC. Translating gives CASSLVRGMLGEQYF.

This clone was seen a handful of times. The chain combines TRBV28 with TRBJ1-6; D is possibly TRBD1 (5 bases). CDR1 and CDR2 (germline): MDHEN, SYDVKM. This CDR3 has 14 amino acids. V shed 7 bases and J shed 13 bases, with 20 bases lying between them. The CDR3 protein is CASNQGERLTPLHF. The CDR3 bases are TGTGCCAGCAATCAAGGGGAACGCTTGACGCCCCTCCACTTT.

A few counts support this clone. V usage is TRBV5-1 and J usage is TRBJ2-1, with TRBD2 identical over 12 bases. Germline V gene data show CDR1 as SGHRS and CDR2 as YFSETQ. This CDR3 has 15 amino acids. Germline trimming cut 3 bases from V and 6 bases from J; bases unmatched to any gene: 4. CDR3 residues: CASSSTSGSLNEQFF. The DNA of the CDR3 is TGCGCCAGCAGCTCGACTAGCGGGAGCCTCAATGAGCAGTTCTTC.